This T cell receptor (beta chain) came from a study of T-cell reconstitution after alpha-beta-depleted transplantation in children. V was clipped by 6 bases and J by 8 bases, with 13 bases between them. Germline-derived CDR1 and CDR2 are DFQATT and SNEGSKA (reference sequence). The CDR3 is made up of 12 amino acids. This clonotype was detected only a few times. Preparation of the TCRbeta library used unique molecular identifiers. Using its own MiXCR run on the PCR reads, TCRdb lists one record per CDR3 protein. Of about 610,000 distinct CDR3 sequences listed, roughly a tenth are singletons. Sequencing used PBMCs from the stem cell graft donor, obtained from the stem cell graft. J is TRBJ1-4 and V is TRBV20-1; D not certain. The source of this sequence is a human donor who donated a stem cell graft to a child with acute myeloid leukemia. The CDR3 DNA sequence: TGCAGTGCCTTGGCAGTGGGAGAAAAACTGTTTTTT. Translating it yields CSALAVGEKLFF.